This entry describes one T cell receptor (beta chain). Its antigen is not known. Method: immunoSEQ multiplex PCR; TCRdb's copy keeps in-frame clones and lacks some. The table records over 800,000 clones, 90% to 95% of them present only once. These data come from a study of shared clonotypes between healthy human individuals. Study-level points and caveats: Sharing of clonotypes among donors was expected to vary with sequencing depth. Naive CD4 clonotypes were shared across a few donors at 4.5% to 6.5%. Represented diversity, genetic and exposure-history alike, was limited by few donors.

The naive CD8 fraction comprised CD45RO-negative cells positively selected for CCR7 and excluded terminally differentiated effector memory CD45RA+ cells. Caucasian adults residing in Nashville, Tennessee made up all the donors. Germline assignment: CDR1 SGHNT and CDR2 YYREEE (reference sequence). The CDR3 contains 15 residues. V was pared by 0 bases and J by 1 base, with 1 base of the junction left unmatched. This TCR was sampled from a man aged 25 to 40 in good health. The sample was naive CD8+ T cells sorted from blood. V usage is TRBV5-4 and J usage is TRBJ2-1, with 7 bases identical to TRBD1. Written as DNA, the CDR3 is TGTGCCAGCAGCTTGGTCAGGGGGTCCTACAATGAGCAGTTCTTC. This sequence encodes CASSLVRGSYNEQFF.